Detailed here is one T cell receptor (beta chain). Relative to the germline gene, one junction end is altered; a read error may explain this. Assay: immunoSEQ multiplex PCR; the TCRdb copy retains only in-frame clones and omits some. The profile covers about 44,000 clones, with about 87% appearing a single time and about 10% taken by the ten largest. The record originates from a study of control samples from healthy donors and cancer patients. CDR1 is SEHNR and CDR2 is FQNEAQ in the germline V gene (reference sequence). This CDR3 is built from 11 residues. The sequence came from an older woman with lung cancer. Source material: PBMCs. This chain uses TRBV7-9 with TRBJ1-2, with D possibly being TRBD1 (5 bases). DNA for the CDR3: TGTGCCAGCCGGCGTCAGGGAAGCTGGGCCTTC. This translates into CASRRQGSWAF.